This T cell receptor beta chain emerged from a study of blood T cell repertoires in COVID-19. Using immunoSEQ multiplex PCR, the repertoire was profiled, and TCRdb retains in-frame clones only, with some absent. The data hold 200,000 to 250,000 clones, with 70% to 90% observed a single time. The specimen was PBMCs or T cells enriched from blood (not recorded which). The receptor's source is a man aged 35-49 years who had recovered from COVID-19.

As DNA, the CDR3 is TGCGCCAGCAGCTTGGATCGCGGGACTAGCGGGGGGCGTGAGCAGTACTTC. Amino acids: CASSLDRGTSGGREQYF. V and J are TRBV5-1 and TRBJ2-7; 15 nucleotides match TRBD2. Trimming cost V 0 bases and J 7 bases; bases outside gene matches: 8. CDR1 and CDR2 from the germline V gene are SGHRS and YFSETQ. The CDR3 runs 17 residues. The full variable domain, completed using reference TRBV5-1 and TRBJ2-7, is KAGVTQTPRYLIKTRGQQVTLSCSPISGHRSVSWYQQTPGQGLQFLFEYFSETQRNKGNFPGRFSGRQFSNSRSEMNVSTLELGDSALYLCASSLDRGTSGGREQYFGPGTRLTVT.